The rows below give T cell receptor beta chains drawn from one sample of a study of blood T cell repertoires in COVID-19. Sequencing used immunoSEQ multiplex PCR; TCRdb keeps in-frame clones, though not all of them. The table lists about 150,000 clones, around 80% of them singletons, with just over 9.5% in the top ten. Sequencing input: peripheral blood. The receptors were sampled from a woman aged 50 to 60 with acute or convalescent COVID-19. Both conserved end residues are part of each CDR3. Each record gives: D gene, J gene, V gene, clone size, CDR3 protein, CDR3 DNA. D genes are given only for firm matches. Clone size, where shown, is once, few, many, or a class for clones that have expanded.

d_call: -; j_call: TRBJ2-7; v_call: TRBV19; clone_size: -; cdr3_aa: CASSILIRKGRLAEQYF; cdr3_nt: TGTGCCAGTAGTATTTTGATAAGGAAGGGCCGGCTAGCCGAGCAGTACTTC
d_call: TRBD1; j_call: TRBJ2-2; v_call: TRBV30; clone_size: -; cdr3_aa: CAWRGQGRATGELFF; cdr3_nt: TGTGCCTGGAGGGGACAGGGGCGAGCCACCGGGGAGCTGTTTTTT
d_call: TRBD2; j_call: TRBJ2-7; v_call: TRBV7-2; clone_size: -; cdr3_aa: CASSSMTSGSEQYF; cdr3_nt: TGTGCCAGCAGCTCAATGACTAGCGGGAGCGAGCAGTACTTC
d_call: -; j_call: TRBJ2-7; v_call: TRBV14; clone_size: -; cdr3_aa: CASSQDLGRVFDEQYF; cdr3_nt: TGTGCCAGCAGCCAAGATCTCGGCAGGGTGTTCGACGAGCAGTACTTC
d_call: -; j_call: TRBJ2-5; v_call: TRBV29-1; clone_size: few; cdr3_aa: CSGHEQETQYF; cdr3_nt: TGCAGCGGCCACGAGCAAGAGACCCAGTACTTC
d_call: -; j_call: TRBJ1-6; v_call: TRBV7-2; clone_size: once; cdr3_aa: CASSLVQNNSPLHF; cdr3_nt: TGTGCCAGCAGCTTAGTACAGAACAATTCACCCCTCCACTTT
d_call: TRBD1; j_call: TRBJ1-6; v_call: TRBV5-4; clone_size: -; cdr3_aa: CASSLGTGSYNSPLHF; cdr3_nt: TGTGCCAGCAGCTTAGGGACAGGCAGTTATAATTCACCCCTCCACTTT
d_call: TRBD1; j_call: TRBJ1-5; v_call: TRBV5-4; clone_size: -; cdr3_aa: CASSLAGGSNQPQHF; cdr3_nt: TGTGCCAGCAGCCTGGCAGGGGGGAGCAATCAGCCCCAGCATTTT
d_call: TRBD1; j_call: TRBJ1-6; v_call: TRBV28; clone_size: -; cdr3_aa: CASSLGQGPYSPLHF; cdr3_nt: TGTGCCAGCAGTTTAGGACAGGGCCCATATTCACCCCTCCACTTT
d_call: -; j_call: TRBJ2-1; v_call: TRBV29-1; clone_size: -; cdr3_aa: CSVEWADTYNEQFF; cdr3_nt: TGCAGCGTTGAGTGGGCAGACACCTACAATGAGCAGTTCTTC
d_call: TRBD2; j_call: TRBJ2-3; v_call: TRBV11-2; clone_size: -; cdr3_aa: CASSLAPLAGRSTDTQYF; cdr3_nt: TGTGCCAGCAGCTTAGCCCCGCTAGCGGGGCGTAGCACAGATACGCAGTATTTT
d_call: -; j_call: TRBJ1-3; v_call: TRBV19; clone_size: -; cdr3_aa: CATEDRLGNTIYF; cdr3_nt: TGTGCCACCGAAGACAGACTCGGAAACACCATATATTTT
d_call: TRBD1; j_call: TRBJ2-7; v_call: TRBV25-1; clone_size: -; cdr3_aa: CASSELGQGDSHEQYF; cdr3_nt: TGTGCCAGCAGTGAATTGGGACAGGGGGACTCCCACGAGCAGTACTTC
d_call: TRBD1; j_call: TRBJ1-6; v_call: TRBV7-9; clone_size: few; cdr3_aa: CASSFDRVSNSPLHF; cdr3_nt: TGTGCCAGCAGCTTCGACAGGGTCTCTAATTCACCCCTCCACTTT
d_call: -; j_call: TRBJ1-3; v_call: TRBV6-1; clone_size: -; cdr3_aa: CASSEVGHLGTIYF; cdr3_nt: TGTGCCAGCAGTGAAGTTGGACACTTGGGCACCATATATTTT
d_call: TRBD2; j_call: TRBJ2-1; v_call: TRBV10-1; clone_size: few; cdr3_aa: CASSELSGGLQFF; cdr3_nt: TGCGCCAGCAGTGAGTTGAGCGGGGGGTTGCAGTTCTTC
d_call: -; j_call: TRBJ2-3; v_call: TRBV24-1; clone_size: -; cdr3_aa: CATSTGGLGDTQYF; cdr3_nt: TGTGCCACCAGCACCGGGGGGCTTGGAGATACGCAGTATTTT
d_call: -; j_call: TRBJ2-5; v_call: TRBV4-3; clone_size: -; cdr3_aa: CASSQDHLSGKETQYF; cdr3_nt: TGCGCCAGCAGCCAAGACCATTTGTCAGGGAAAGAGACCCAGTACTTC
d_call: TRBD1; j_call: TRBJ1-4; v_call: TRBV5-1; clone_size: -; cdr3_aa: CASSKTGPANEKLFF; cdr3_nt: TGCGCCAGCAGCAAGACAGGGCCCGCTAATGAAAAACTGTTTTTT
d_call: TRBD2; j_call: TRBJ2-1; v_call: TRBV19; clone_size: -; cdr3_aa: CANSKAARLAAKYNEQFF; cdr3_nt: TGTGCCAATAGTAAGGCCGCGCGACTAGCGGCAAAATACAATGAGCAGTTCTTC
d_call: TRBD1; j_call: TRBJ2-5; v_call: TRBV3-1/TRBV3-2; clone_size: -; cdr3_aa: CASSPTGVQETQYF; cdr3_nt: TGTGCCAGCAGCCCCACAGGGGTGCAAGAGACCCAGTACTTC
d_call: -; j_call: TRBJ1-1; v_call: TRBV6-5; clone_size: -; cdr3_aa: CASSSGNTEAFF; cdr3_nt: TGTGCCAGCAGTTCAGGGAACACTGAAGCTTTCTTT
d_call: TRBD1; j_call: TRBJ2-5; v_call: TRBV2; clone_size: -; cdr3_aa: CASTPNRGLARGGSETQYF; cdr3_nt: TGTGCCAGCACCCCGAACAGGGGGCTGGCTAGGGGGGGCTCAGAGACCCAGTACTTC
d_call: TRBD1; j_call: TRBJ1-5; v_call: TRBV19; clone_size: -; cdr3_aa: CASVGQGINQPQHF; cdr3_nt: TGTGCCAGTGTGGGACAGGGGATCAATCAGCCCCAGCATTTT
d_call: TRBD2; j_call: TRBJ2-7; v_call: TRBV14; clone_size: -; cdr3_aa: CASASGGASEQYF; cdr3_nt: TGTGCCAGCGCTAGCGGGGGGGCTTCCGAGCAGTACTTC
d_call: -; j_call: TRBJ2-7; v_call: TRBV7-8; clone_size: -; cdr3_aa: CASSFQGPSEQYF; cdr3_nt: TGTGCCAGCAGCTTTCAGGGCCCGAGCGAGCAGTACTTC
d_call: -; j_call: TRBJ2-5; v_call: TRBV5-5; clone_size: -; cdr3_aa: CASSSGRDSRQETQYF; cdr3_nt: TGTGCCAGCAGCTCGGGCCGGGACTCCAGACAAGAGACCCAGTACTTC
d_call: TRBD2; j_call: TRBJ2-1; v_call: TRBV10-3; clone_size: once; cdr3_aa: CAISESGLAGDGEQFF; cdr3_nt: TGTGCCATCAGTGAGTCTGGTCTAGCGGGAGATGGTGAGCAGTTCTTC
d_call: TRBD1; j_call: TRBJ1-2; v_call: TRBV4-1; clone_size: -; cdr3_aa: CASSFRMSGQGKFNGYTF; cdr3_nt: TGCGCCAGCAGCTTTAGGATGTCGGGACAGGGCAAATTTAATGGCTACACCTTC
d_call: -; j_call: TRBJ1-5; v_call: TRBV15; clone_size: -; cdr3_aa: CATSSSGQPQHF; cdr3_nt: TGTGCCACCAGCAGCTCCGGTCAGCCCCAGCATTTT
d_call: -; j_call: TRBJ1-1; v_call: TRBV11-1; clone_size: -; cdr3_aa: CASGLRGGLMNTEAFF; cdr3_nt: TGTGCCAGCGGCTTACGGGGAGGGCTCATGAACACTGAAGCTTTCTTT
d_call: TRBD1; j_call: TRBJ2-7; v_call: TRBV10-3; clone_size: -; cdr3_aa: CAIAGQGAYEQYF; cdr3_nt: TGTGCCATTGCGGGACAGGGGGCTTACGAGCAGTACTTC
d_call: -; j_call: TRBJ1-2; v_call: TRBV4-3; clone_size: -; cdr3_aa: CASSQDSGLNYGYTF; cdr3_nt: TGCGCCAGCAGCCAAGATTCCGGACTCAACTATGGCTACACCTTC
d_call: TRBD2; j_call: TRBJ2-1; v_call: TRBV5-4; clone_size: -; cdr3_aa: CASSLKDGGVNEQFF; cdr3_nt: TGTGCCAGCAGCTTGAAAGACGGGGGGGTTAATGAGCAGTTCTTC
d_call: -; j_call: TRBJ2-3; v_call: TRBV5-1; clone_size: -; cdr3_aa: CASSLLGLGTDTQYF; cdr3_nt: TGCGCCAGCAGCCTTTTAGGACTCGGCACAGATACGCAGTATTTT
d_call: -; j_call: TRBJ2-5; v_call: TRBV3-1/TRBV3-2; clone_size: -; cdr3_aa: CASSQSPGHGQTQYF; cdr3_nt: TGTGCCAGCAGCCAGTCCCCGGGACACGGACAGACCCAGTACTTC
d_call: TRBD1; j_call: TRBJ2-7; v_call: TRBV5-1; clone_size: -; cdr3_aa: CASSPRGQNYEQYF; cdr3_nt: TGCGCCAGCAGCCCGAGGGGACAGAACTACGAGCAGTACTTC
d_call: -; j_call: TRBJ1-4; v_call: TRBV7-2; clone_size: -; cdr3_aa: CASSLVEGSTNEKLFF; cdr3_nt: TGTGCCAGCAGCTTAGTCGAGGGATCCACTAATGAAAAACTGTTTTTT
d_call: -; j_call: TRBJ1-5; v_call: TRBV5-1; clone_size: -; cdr3_aa: CASSLEGDNQPQHF; cdr3_nt: TGCGCCAGCAGCTTGGAAGGGGACAATCAGCCCCAGCATTTT
d_call: -; j_call: TRBJ1-3; v_call: TRBV7-2; clone_size: -; cdr3_aa: CASSLVAASGNTIYF; cdr3_nt: TGTGCCAGCAGCTTGGTGGCGGCCTCTGGAAACACCATATATTTT
d_call: TRBD1; j_call: TRBJ1-4; v_call: TRBV7-6; clone_size: -; cdr3_aa: CASSPGTGNEKLFF; cdr3_nt: TGTGCCAGCAGCCCCGGGACAGGGAATGAAAAACTGTTTTTT
d_call: TRBD2; j_call: TRBJ2-2; v_call: TRBV3-1/TRBV3-2; clone_size: -; cdr3_aa: CASSPTPRLAGGPDTGELFF; cdr3_nt: TGTGCCAGCAGCCCCACCCCGAGACTAGCGGGGGGGCCGGACACCGGGGAGCTGTTTTTT
d_call: TRBD1; j_call: TRBJ1-2; v_call: TRBV11-2; clone_size: -; cdr3_aa: CASSQTGGYGYTF; cdr3_nt: TGTGCCAGCAGTCAGACAGGGGGCTATGGCTACACCTTC
d_call: TRBD2; j_call: TRBJ2-2; v_call: TRBV13; clone_size: -; cdr3_aa: CASSLPGLAANTGELFF; cdr3_nt: TGTGCCAGCAGCTTGCCGGGACTAGCCGCGAACACCGGGGAGCTGTTTTTT
d_call: -; j_call: TRBJ2-7; v_call: TRBV2; clone_size: -; cdr3_aa: CASSAQVGSYEQYF; cdr3_nt: TGTGCCAGCAGTGCCCAGGTTGGGTCCTACGAGCAGTACTTC
d_call: TRBD1; j_call: TRBJ2-1; v_call: TRBV18; clone_size: -; cdr3_aa: CASSLGQGDNNEQFF; cdr3_nt: TGTGCCAGCTCACTCGGACAGGGTGATAACAATGAGCAGTTCTTC
d_call: TRBD1; j_call: TRBJ1-1; v_call: TRBV2; clone_size: -; cdr3_aa: CASRTGNTEAFF; cdr3_nt: TGTGCCAGCCGGACAGGGAACACTGAAGCTTTCTTT
d_call: TRBD1; j_call: TRBJ1-2; v_call: TRBV5-8; clone_size: -; cdr3_aa: CASSTAGTGKNYGYTF; cdr3_nt: TGTGCCAGCAGCACAGCCGGGACAGGAAAGAACTATGGCTACACCTTC
d_call: -; j_call: TRBJ1-2; v_call: TRBV19; clone_size: -; cdr3_aa: CASRPGQREYYGYTF; cdr3_nt: TGTGCCAGTAGGCCAGGACAACGGGAGTACTATGGCTACACCTTC
d_call: -; j_call: TRBJ1-1; v_call: TRBV29-1; clone_size: few; cdr3_aa: CSVEWGSLNTEAFF; cdr3_nt: TGCAGCGTTGAATGGGGCAGTTTGAACACTGAAGCTTTCTTT
d_call: -; j_call: TRBJ1-2; v_call: TRBV12-3/TRBV12-4; clone_size: -; cdr3_aa: CASSLSGGYGYTF; cdr3_nt: TGTGCCAGCAGTTTATCGGGAGGCTATGGCTACACCTTC
d_call: TRBD1; j_call: TRBJ1-1; v_call: TRBV5-6; clone_size: -; cdr3_aa: CASSPGGWAEAFF; cdr3_nt: TGTGCCAGCAGCCCAGGGGGGTGGGCTGAAGCTTTCTTT
d_call: -; j_call: TRBJ2-7; v_call: TRBV7-3; clone_size: -; cdr3_aa: CASSQDGKHEQYF; cdr3_nt: TGTGCCAGCAGCCAGGACGGGAAGCACGAGCAGTACTTC